This T cell receptor (beta chain) is drawn from a study of T cells in localized non-small cell lung cancer. The germline CDR1 and CDR2 sequences are SSHAT and FNYEAQ (reference sequence). Trimming removed 11 bases at V and 5 bases at J, with 28 bases between. The CDR3 covers 18 residues. Some clones are missing from TCRdb's copy, which holds only in-frame ones; the method was immunoSEQ multiplex PCR. The sample contains 65,000 to 80,000 clones, less than 85% of which appear only once. In the case of this clone: No antigen is known for it.

Study results and limitations: In adjacent lung, a median around 57 of the top 100 tumor clones were found. Without multi-region sequencing, intratumor heterogeneity could not be excluded. Adjacent uninvolved lung had the highest clonality, suggesting focused antigen responses.

The rearrangement uses TRBV7-7 and TRBJ2-6; D uncertain. The source of this sequence is a female donor over 55 with stage I lung adenocarcinoma. The sequencing here drew on peripheral blood, taken before any cancer treatment. Written as DNA, the CDR3 is TGTGCCGCAGCTGACCGTTTAAGGCCACAAAGTCGGGCCAACGTCCTGACTTTC. Its protein is CAAADRLRPQSRANVLTF.